This TCR beta chain was sequenced in a study of spatial heterogeneity in lung cancer. Study background: The study found that TCR transcript counts in tumor regions correlated strongly with a matched bulk RNA-seq T cell module score. Study findings and constraints: The study found that expanded intratumoral alpha and beta TCR counts tracked tumor mutation counts.

TCRdb ran MiXCR on the 5' RACE reads and lists one entry per CDR3 protein. This table has 15,000 to 20,000 distinct CDR3 sequences, under 7% appearing once. As for time point: sample taken at primary tumor resection. The study sequenced unsorted whole RNA from tumor, nontumor lung or frozen PBMC. This clonotype was seen a handful of times. Its antigen is undetermined. The length of the CDR3 is 17 residues. Germline assignment: CDR1 SGHAT and CDR2 FQNNGV. Trimming cost V 1 base and J 0 bases, with 16 bases left between them. The material sequenced was lung tumor tissue, taken at surgery. The V and J genes are TRBV11-2 and TRBJ2-7; D might be TRBD1 (6 bases). This clonotype was obtained from a female donor with early-stage non-small cell lung cancer. The CDR3 protein is CASSLGPDRRHSYEQYF. The CDR3 DNA sequence: TGTGCCAGCAGCTTAGGACCCGACAGGCGCCACTCCTACGAGCAGTACTTC.